This T cell receptor beta chain was recorded in a study of beta chain features in type 1 diabetes. Study in general: Sorted cells from all samples, numbering roughly 100,000,000, were examined.

General study results and limits: Shorter TCRB CDR3s, moderately but significantly so, marked every one of the four CD4+ subsets in Type 1 diabetes patients.

The sequenced template was cDNA made from the entire isolated RNA. About 3.57 million reads were obtained on average from naive, central memory and regulatory T cell samples. Sequencing used immunoSEQ multiplex PCR; TCRdb keeps in-frame clones, though not all of them. In the table there are under 200,000 clones, around 8.4% of which are singletons. About this clone itself: Its target is unknown.

CDR3 length: 15 amino acids. Germline loops: CDR1 MDHEN, CDR2 SYDVKM. V shed 3 bases, J shed 0 bases, and the junction held 3 bases outside the gene matches. V is TRBV28 and J is TRBJ2-7; TRBD1 agrees at 9 bases. The sequenced sample consisted of central memory CD4+ T cells from blood. The receptor was isolated from a woman aged 18 to 35 with type 1 diabetes. CDR3 amino acids: CASSFPGQGSYEQYF. CDR3 nucleotides: TGTGCCAGCAGTTTCCCGGGACAGGGCTCCTACGAGCAGTACTTC. Looking up the rest from reference TRBV28 and TRBJ2-7 gives the full variable domain: DVKVTQSSRYLVKRTGEKVFLECVQDMDHENMFWYRQDPGLGLRLIYFSYDVKMKEKGDIPEGYSVSREKKERFSLILESASTNQTSMYLCASSFPGQGSYEQYFGPGTRLTVT.